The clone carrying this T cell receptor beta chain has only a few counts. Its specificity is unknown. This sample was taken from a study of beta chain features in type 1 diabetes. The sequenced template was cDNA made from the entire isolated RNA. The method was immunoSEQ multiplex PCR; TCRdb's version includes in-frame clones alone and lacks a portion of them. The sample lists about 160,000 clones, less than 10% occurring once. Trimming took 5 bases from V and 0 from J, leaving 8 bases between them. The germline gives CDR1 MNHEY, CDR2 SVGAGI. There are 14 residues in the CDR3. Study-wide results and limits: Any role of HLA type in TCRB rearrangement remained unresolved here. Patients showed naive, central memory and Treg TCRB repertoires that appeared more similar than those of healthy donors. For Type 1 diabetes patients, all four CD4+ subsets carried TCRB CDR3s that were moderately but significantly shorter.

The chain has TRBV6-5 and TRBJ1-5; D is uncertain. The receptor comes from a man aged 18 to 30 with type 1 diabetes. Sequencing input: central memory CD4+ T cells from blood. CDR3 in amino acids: CASSPIDSNQPQHF. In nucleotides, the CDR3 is TGTGCCAGCAGTCCCATAGATAGCAATCAGCCCCAGCATTTT.